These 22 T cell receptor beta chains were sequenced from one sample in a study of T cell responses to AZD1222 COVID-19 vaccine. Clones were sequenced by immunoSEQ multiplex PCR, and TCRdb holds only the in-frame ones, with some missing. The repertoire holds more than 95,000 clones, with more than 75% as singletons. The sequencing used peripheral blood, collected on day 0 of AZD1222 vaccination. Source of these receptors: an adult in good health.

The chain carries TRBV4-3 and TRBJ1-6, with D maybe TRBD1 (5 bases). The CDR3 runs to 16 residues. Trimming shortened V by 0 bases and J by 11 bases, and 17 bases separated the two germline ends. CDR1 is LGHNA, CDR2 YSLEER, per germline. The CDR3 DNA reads TGCGCCAGCAGCCAAGATCTGGCAGGGTCGAGTGCACCCCTCCACTTT. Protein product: CASSQDLAGSSAPLHF.

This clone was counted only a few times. The CDR3 nucleotides read TGTGCCAGTAATACAGGGACGAACACCGGGGAGCTGTTTTTT. Its translation: CASNTGTNTGELFF. The chain uses TRBV19 and TRBJ2-2; D might be TRBD1 (6 bases). This CDR3 has 14 residues. The germline CDR1 and CDR2 sequences are LNHDA and SQIVND (reference sequence). The V end was cut by 7 bases, the J end by 0 bases, with 9 bases between.

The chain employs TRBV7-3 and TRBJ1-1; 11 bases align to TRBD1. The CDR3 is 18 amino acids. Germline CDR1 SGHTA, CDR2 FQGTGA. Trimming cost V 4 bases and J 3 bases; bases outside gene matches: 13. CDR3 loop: CASSSKPRTGGEDTEAFF. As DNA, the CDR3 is TGTGCCAGCAGCTCCAAGCCCCGGACAGGGGGCGAGGACACTGAAGCTTTCTTT.

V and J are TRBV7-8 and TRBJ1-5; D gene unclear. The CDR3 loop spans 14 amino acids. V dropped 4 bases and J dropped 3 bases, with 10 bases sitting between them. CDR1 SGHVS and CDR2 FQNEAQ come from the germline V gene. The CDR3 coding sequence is TGTGCCAGCAGCTCCGGGCAGTACAATCAGCCCCAGCATTTT. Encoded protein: CASSSGQYNQPQHF.

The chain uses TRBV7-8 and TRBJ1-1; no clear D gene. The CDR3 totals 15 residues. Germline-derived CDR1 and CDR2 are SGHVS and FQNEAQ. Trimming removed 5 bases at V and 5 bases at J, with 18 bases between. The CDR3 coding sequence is TGTGCCAGCAGCCCACGACTGGGAACGGGAACTGAAGCTTTCTTT. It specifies CASSPRLGTGTEAFF. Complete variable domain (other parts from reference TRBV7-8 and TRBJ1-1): GAGVSQSPRYKVAKRGQDVALRCDPISGHVSLFWYQQALGQGPEFLTYFQNEAQLDKSGLPSDRFFAERPEGSVSTLKIQRTQQEDSAVYLCASSPRLGTGTEAFFGQGTRLTVV.

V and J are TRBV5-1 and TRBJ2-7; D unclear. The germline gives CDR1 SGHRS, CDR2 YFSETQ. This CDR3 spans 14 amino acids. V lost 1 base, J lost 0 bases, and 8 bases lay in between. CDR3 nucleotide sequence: TGCGCCAGCAGCTTGATGGGCAGCTCCTACGAGCAGTACTTC. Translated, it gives CASSLMGSSYEQYF.

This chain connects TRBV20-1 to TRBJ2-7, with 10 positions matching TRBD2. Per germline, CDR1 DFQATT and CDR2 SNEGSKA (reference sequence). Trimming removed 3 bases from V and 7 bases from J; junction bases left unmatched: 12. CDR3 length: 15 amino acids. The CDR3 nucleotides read TGCAGTGCTAGTCCTAGCGGGAGCGTCTCGAAGGAGCAGTACTTC. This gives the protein CSASPSGSVSKEQYF.

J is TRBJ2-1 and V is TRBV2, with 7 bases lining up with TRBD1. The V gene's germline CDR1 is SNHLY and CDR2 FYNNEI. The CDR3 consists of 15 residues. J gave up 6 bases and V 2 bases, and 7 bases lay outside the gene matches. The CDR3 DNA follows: TGTGCCAGCAGTGAACTACAGGGGTGGACCAATGAGCAGTTCTTC. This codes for CASSELQGWTNEQFF.

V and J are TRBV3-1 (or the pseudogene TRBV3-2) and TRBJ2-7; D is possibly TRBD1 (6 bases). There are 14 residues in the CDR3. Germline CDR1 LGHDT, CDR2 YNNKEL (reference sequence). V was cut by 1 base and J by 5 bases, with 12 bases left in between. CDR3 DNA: TGTGCCAGCAGCCAAGGCCAGGGGATTCACGAGCAGTACTTC. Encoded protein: CASSQGQGIHEQYF.

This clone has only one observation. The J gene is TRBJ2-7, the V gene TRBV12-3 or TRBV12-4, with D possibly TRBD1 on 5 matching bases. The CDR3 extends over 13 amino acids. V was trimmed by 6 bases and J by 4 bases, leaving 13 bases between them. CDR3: CASRGRQAYEQYF. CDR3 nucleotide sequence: TGTGCCAGCAGGGGGCGCCAGGCTTACGAGCAGTACTTC.

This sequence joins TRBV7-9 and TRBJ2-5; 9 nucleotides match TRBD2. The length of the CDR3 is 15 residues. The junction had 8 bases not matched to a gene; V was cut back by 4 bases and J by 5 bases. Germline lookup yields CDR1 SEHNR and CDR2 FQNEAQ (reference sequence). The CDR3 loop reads CASSYDLAGAETQYF. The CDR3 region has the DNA TGTGCCAGCAGCTACGACTTAGCGGGAGCGGAGACCCAGTACTTC.

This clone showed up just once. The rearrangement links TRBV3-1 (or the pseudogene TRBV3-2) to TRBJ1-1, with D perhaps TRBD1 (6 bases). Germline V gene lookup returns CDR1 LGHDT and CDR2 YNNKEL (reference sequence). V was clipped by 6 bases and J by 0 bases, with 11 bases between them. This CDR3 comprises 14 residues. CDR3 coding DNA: TGTGCCAGCAGGGAACAGGGCATGAACACTGAAGCTTTCTTT. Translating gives CASREQGMNTEAFF.

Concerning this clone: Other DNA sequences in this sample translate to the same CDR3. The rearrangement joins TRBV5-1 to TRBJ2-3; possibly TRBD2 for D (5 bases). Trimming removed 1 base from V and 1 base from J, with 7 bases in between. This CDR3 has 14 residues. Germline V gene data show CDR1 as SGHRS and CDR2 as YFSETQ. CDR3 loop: CASSLLRGTDTQYF. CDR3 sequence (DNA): TGCGCCAGCAGCTTGCTGCGGGGCACAGATACGCAGTATTTT.

CDR3 region: CASSFDGFYEQYF. The CDR3 DNA is TGCGCCAGCAGCTTCGACGGCTTCTACGAGCAGTACTTC. The genes are TRBV5-1 and TRBJ2-7; the D is unclear. The germline V and J ends were trimmed by 2 bases and 3 bases, with 9 bases remaining between them. This CDR3 has 13 amino acids. The germline CDR1 and CDR2 sequences are SGHRS and YFSETQ.

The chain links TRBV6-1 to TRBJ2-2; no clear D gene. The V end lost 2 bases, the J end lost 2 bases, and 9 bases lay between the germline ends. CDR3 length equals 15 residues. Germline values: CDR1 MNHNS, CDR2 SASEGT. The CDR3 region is CASSERGINTGELFF. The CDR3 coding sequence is TGTGCCAGCAGTGAACGAGGCATTAACACCGGGGAGCTGTTTTTT.

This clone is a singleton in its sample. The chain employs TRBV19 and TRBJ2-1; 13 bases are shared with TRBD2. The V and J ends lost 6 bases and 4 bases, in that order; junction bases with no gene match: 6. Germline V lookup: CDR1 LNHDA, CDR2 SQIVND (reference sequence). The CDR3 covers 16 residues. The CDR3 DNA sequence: TGTGCCAGTAGGAAGGGGACTAGCGGGATTTACAATGAGCAGTTCTTC. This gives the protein CASRKGTSGIYNEQFF.

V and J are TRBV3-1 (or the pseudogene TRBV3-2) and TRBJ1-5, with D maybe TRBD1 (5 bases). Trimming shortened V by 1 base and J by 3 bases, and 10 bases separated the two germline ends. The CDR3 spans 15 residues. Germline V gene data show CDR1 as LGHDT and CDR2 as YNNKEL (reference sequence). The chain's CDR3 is CASSQGIGANQPQHF. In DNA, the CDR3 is TGTGCCAGCAGCCAAGGGATAGGGGCCAATCAGCCCCAGCATTTT.

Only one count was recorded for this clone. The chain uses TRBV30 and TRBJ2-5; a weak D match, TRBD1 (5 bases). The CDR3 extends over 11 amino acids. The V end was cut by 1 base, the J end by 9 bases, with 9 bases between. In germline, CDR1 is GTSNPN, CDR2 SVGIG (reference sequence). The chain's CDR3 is CAWSGRGSQYF. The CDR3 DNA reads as TGTGCCTGGAGTGGAAGGGGCTCCCAGTACTTC.

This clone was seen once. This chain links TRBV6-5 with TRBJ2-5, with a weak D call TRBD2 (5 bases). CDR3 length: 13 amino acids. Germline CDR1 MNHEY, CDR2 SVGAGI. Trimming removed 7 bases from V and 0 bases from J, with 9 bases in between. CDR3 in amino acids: CASTGLYQETQYF. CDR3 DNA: TGTGCCAGCACTGGACTGTACCAAGAGACCCAGTACTTC.

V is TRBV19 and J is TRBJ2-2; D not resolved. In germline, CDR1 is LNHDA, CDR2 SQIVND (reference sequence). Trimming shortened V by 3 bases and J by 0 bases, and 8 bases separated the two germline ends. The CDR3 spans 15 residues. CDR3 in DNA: TGTGCCAGTAGTATGCCTGTCTCGAACACCGGGGAGCTGTTTTTT. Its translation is CASSMPVSNTGELFF.

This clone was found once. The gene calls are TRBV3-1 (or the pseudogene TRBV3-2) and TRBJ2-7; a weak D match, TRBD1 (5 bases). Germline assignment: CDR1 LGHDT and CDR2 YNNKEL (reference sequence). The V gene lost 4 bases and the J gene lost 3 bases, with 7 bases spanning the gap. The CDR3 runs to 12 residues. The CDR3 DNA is TGTGCCAGCAGCCTGACAGTCTACGAGCAGTACTTC. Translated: CASSLTVYEQYF.

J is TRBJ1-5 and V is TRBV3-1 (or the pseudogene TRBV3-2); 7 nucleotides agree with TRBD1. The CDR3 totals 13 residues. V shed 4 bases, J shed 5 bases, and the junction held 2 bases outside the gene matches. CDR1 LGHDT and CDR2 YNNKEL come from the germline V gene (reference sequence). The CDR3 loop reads CASSLGTDQPQHF. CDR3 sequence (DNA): TGTGCCAGCAGCCTCGGGACAGATCAGCCCCAGCATTTT.